Below, 10 T cell receptor beta chains from the same sample are listed, as sequenced in a study of PD-L1 blockade in urothelial cancer (dated by TCRdb to about 2017). The library was obtained by the immunoSEQ multiplex PCR assay. Not all clones reach the TCRdb copy of this immuneACCESS table, which keeps in-frame sequences only. Checked studies attribute under half of the gap to unresolved V genes and leave the rest unexplained. The sample table holds over 75,000 clones, of which 89% were seen once. The top ten constitute over 0.95% of the sample. The sample's time point, from its label and the paper: pretreatment peripheral blood. The sample was PBMCs, taken around atezolizumab (anti-PD-L1) treatment. The source is a woman older than 75 with urothelial cancer.

The chain employs TRBV25-1 and TRBJ1-4; 9 nucleotides line up with TRBD1. This CDR3 is 16 amino acids long. J gave up 7 bases and V 1 base, and 7 bases lay outside the gene matches. Germline assignment: CDR1 MGHDK and CDR2 SYGVNS. The CDR3 DNA follows: TGTGCCAGCAGTGAATCTGACAGGGGGAGGGGTGAAAAACTGTTTTTT. Protein: CASSESDRGRGEKLFF.

This chain joins TRBV2 and TRBJ2-7; D gene unclear. CDR3 size: 12 residues. Trimming took off 10 bases at V and 0 bases at J, with 10 bases between the two ends. CDR1 and CDR2 from the germline V gene are SNHLY and FYNNEI. The CDR3: CAIATPSYEQYF. CDR3 nucleotide sequence: TGTGCCATCGCGACTCCCTCCTACGAGCAGTACTTC. The full variable domain, rest sourced from reference TRBV2 and TRBJ2-7, is EPEVTQTPSHQVTQMGQEVILRCVPISNHLYFYWYRQILGQKVEFLVSFYNNEISEKSEIFDDQFSVERPDGSNFTLKIRSTKLEDSAMYFCAIATPSYEQYFGPGTRLTVT.

The chain is built from TRBV30 and TRBJ1-1, with a weak D call TRBD1 (6 bases). This CDR3 has 13 amino acids. Germline V CDR1 and CDR2: GTSNPN, SVGIG (reference sequence). V gave up 4 bases and J gave up 1 base, with 10 bases separating them. The CDR3: CAWNRDKNTEAFF. Written as DNA, the CDR3 is TGTGCCTGGAACCGGGACAAGAACACTGAAGCTTTCTTT.

CDR3 residues: CASSARQQETQYF. CDR3 in DNA: TGTGCCAGCAGCGCAAGACAGCAAGAGACCCAGTACTTC. This sequence joins TRBV9 and TRBJ2-5; weak D call: TRBD1 (5 bases). This CDR3 is 13 amino acids long. Germline V CDR1 and CDR2: SGDLS, YYNGEE. V lost 3 bases, J lost 2 bases, and 8 bases lay in between.

The rearrangement uses TRBV5-1 and TRBJ2-3; TRBD1 aligns across 8 bases. CDR1 is SGHRS, CDR2 YFSETQ, per germline. Trimming at V came to 4 bases and at J to 4 bases, leaving 8 bases not matched to a gene. The CDR3 covers 15 residues. CDR3 sequence (DNA): TGCGCCAGCAGCCAAGGACAGGGAGGCGCAGATACGCAGTATTTT. Translation: CASSQGQGGADTQYF.

The chain uses TRBV28 and TRBJ2-5; D call uncertain. This CDR3 region has 11 residues. V was pared by 4 bases and J by 4 bases, with 4 bases between. Germline V gene data show CDR1 as MDHEN and CDR2 as SYDVKM. The CDR3 DNA is TGTGCCAGCAGTTCCTCAGAGACCCAGTACTTC. Translated, it gives CASSSSETQYF.

The genes are TRBV4-2 and TRBJ2-1; perhaps TRBD2 as D (5 bases). The CDR3 totals 15 residues. CDR1 and CDR2 (germline): LGHNA, YNFKEQ. V lost 4 bases to trimming and J lost 1 base, with 11 bases between them. CDR3 bases: TGTGCCAGCAGCCTCGGCGGGCCGTCCTACAATGAGCAGTTCTTC. Its protein product is CASSLGGPSYNEQFF.

The rearrangement joins TRBV13 to TRBJ1-2; no clear D gene. Germline CDR1 and CDR2: PRHDT and FYEKMQ (reference sequence). Trimming removed 4 bases at V and 3 bases at J, with 15 bases between. The CDR3 has 15 residues. DNA of the CDR3: TGTGCCAGCAGCTCAGTGGAGGACTGGGACTATGGCTACACCTTC. It encodes CASSSVEDWDYGYTF.

The chain uses TRBV6-5 and TRBJ1-5, with 10 positions matching TRBD1. The CDR3 length is 15 residues. V was pared by 6 bases and J by 4 bases, with 6 bases of the junction left unmatched. Per germline, CDR1 MNHEY and CDR2 SVGAGI. DNA of the CDR3: TGTGCCAGCAGCTACGGGACAGGGGTAAATCAGCCCCAGCATTTT. Translation gives CASSYGTGVNQPQHF.

The rearrangement uses TRBV7-3 and TRBJ2-3; 7 nucleotides align to TRBD2. This CDR3 spans 18 amino acids. Unmatched junction bases numbered 14, after V lost 1 base and J lost 4 bases. Germline V CDR1 and CDR2: SGHTA, FQGTGA. This chain's CDR3 is CASSLRAEGGRWADTQYF. Here the CDR3 DNA reads TGTGCCAGCAGCTTAAGGGCGGAGGGCGGGAGATGGGCAGATACGCAGTATTTT.